This is a list of T cell receptor beta chains from one sample in a study of pediatric ulcerative colitis. TCRdb keeps only in-frame clones here, not all; method: immunoSEQ multiplex PCR. Here the sample spans fewer than 12,000 clones, 82% being singletons. The specimen sequenced was gut tissue. The receptors were gathered from a girl between 5 and 17 years old who was a control in a study of pediatric ulcerative colitis. Both conserved end residues are part of each CDR3. The order of the fields is clone size, V gene, D gene, J gene, CDR3 protein, CDR3 DNA. A D gene is named only where the DNA matches it firmly. Clone sizes are given selectively: once, few, many, or a class where the clone is expanded.

abundance: few; v_gene: TRBV10-1; d_gene: .; j_gene: TRBJ2-5; CDR3aa: CASNEETQYF; CDR3nt: TGCGCCAGCAACGAGGAGACCCAGTACTTC
abundance: .; v_gene: TRBV30; d_gene: .; j_gene: TRBJ2-4; CDR3aa: CAWSYRIAKNIQYF; CDR3nt: TGTGCCTGGAGTTACAGGATAGCCAAAAACATTCAGTACTTC
abundance: .; v_gene: TRBV7-9; d_gene: TRBD1; j_gene: TRBJ2-7; CDR3aa: CASSSFGQEVYEQYF; CDR3nt: TGTGCCAGCAGCTCCTTTGGACAGGAGGTCTACGAGCAGTACTTC
abundance: .; v_gene: TRBV7-9; d_gene: .; j_gene: TRBJ1-4; CDR3aa: CASSLGGGEGEKLFF; CDR3nt: TGTGCCAGCAGCTTAGGAGGAGGGGAGGGGGAAAAACTGTTTTTT
abundance: .; v_gene: TRBV28; d_gene: .; j_gene: TRBJ2-7; CDR3aa: CASSFVGVSSYEQYF; CDR3nt: TGTGCCAGCAGTTTCGTTGGGGTAAGCTCCTACGAGCAGTACTTC
abundance: .; v_gene: TRBV28; d_gene: TRBD1; j_gene: TRBJ2-7; CDR3aa: CASSSVSGQGIYEQYF; CDR3nt: TGTGCCAGCAGTTCTGTATCGGGACAGGGAATCTACGAGCAGTACTTC
abundance: .; v_gene: TRBV21-1; d_gene: .; j_gene: TRBJ2-1; CDR3aa: CASSGAGTPFLNEQFF; CDR3nt: TGTGCCAGCAGCGGGGCAGGGACTCCCTTCCTCAATGAGCAGTTCTTC
abundance: .; v_gene: TRBV7-2; d_gene: .; j_gene: TRBJ1-4; CDR3aa: CGNRTANEKLFF; CDR3nt: TGTGGCAACAGGACCGCTAATGAAAAACTGTTTTTT
abundance: once; v_gene: TRBV6-1; d_gene: TRBD1; j_gene: TRBJ1-4; CDR3aa: CASRRTGGDEKLFF; CDR3nt: TGTGCCAGCAGACGAACAGGGGGCGATGAAAAACTGTTTTTT
abundance: .; v_gene: TRBV5-5; d_gene: .; j_gene: TRBJ2-6; CDR3aa: CASSLLGDSGANVLTF; CDR3nt: TGTGCCAGCAGCCTCCTGGGGGACTCTGGGGCCAACGTCCTGACTTTC
abundance: .; v_gene: TRBV5-4; d_gene: .; j_gene: TRBJ2-7; CDR3aa: CASSLDGHPAAEQYF; CDR3nt: TGTGCCAGCAGCTTGGACGGACATCCTGCTGCCGAGCAGTACTTC
abundance: .; v_gene: TRBV19; d_gene: .; j_gene: TRBJ2-2; CDR3aa: CASSMGGADGELFF; CDR3nt: TGTGCCAGTAGTATGGGGGGGGCCGACGGGGAGCTGTTTTTT
abundance: .; v_gene: TRBV2; d_gene: .; j_gene: TRBJ1-2; CDR3aa: CASSGGINYGYTF; CDR3nt: TGTGCCAGCTCGGGGGGGATAAACTATGGCTACACCTTC
abundance: .; v_gene: TRBV19; d_gene: .; j_gene: TRBJ1-4; CDR3aa: CASSMVGRATNEKLFF; CDR3nt: TGTGCCAGTAGTATGGTGGGTCGAGCAACTAATGAAAAACTGTTTTTT
abundance: .; v_gene: TRBV30; d_gene: TRBD1; j_gene: TRBJ1-5; CDR3aa: CAWSLRGVQPQHF; CDR3nt: TGTGCCTGGAGTCTCAGGGGGGTTCAGCCCCAGCATTTT
abundance: .; v_gene: TRBV29-1; d_gene: TRBD2; j_gene: TRBJ2-1; CDR3aa: CSVNGGTSGYNEQFF; CDR3nt: TGCAGCGTTAATGGGGGGACTAGCGGCTACAATGAGCAGTTCTTC
abundance: .; v_gene: TRBV19; d_gene: TRBD1; j_gene: TRBJ1-5; CDR3aa: CASSRGTGRAGGAQHF; CDR3nt: TGTGCCAGTAGTAGAGGGACAGGTCGAGCGGGGGGGGCCCAGCATTTT
abundance: .; v_gene: TRBV28; d_gene: .; j_gene: TRBJ1-5; CDR3aa: CASIVGPNQPQHF; CDR3nt: TGTGCCAGCATTGTCGGCCCTAATCAGCCCCAGCATTTT
abundance: .; v_gene: TRBV9; d_gene: TRBD1; j_gene: TRBJ1-4; CDR3aa: CASSAPTGGGEKLFF; CDR3nt: TGTGCCAGCAGCGCCCCGACAGGGGGTGGGGAAAAACTGTTTTTT
abundance: .; v_gene: TRBV28; d_gene: .; j_gene: TRBJ1-1; CDR3aa: CASSPRRSNTEAFF; CDR3nt: TGTGCCAGCTCCCCCCGCCGATCGAACACTGAAGCTTTCTTT
abundance: .; v_gene: TRBV11-2; d_gene: .; j_gene: TRBJ1-1; CDR3aa: CASSLVRPNTEAFF; CDR3nt: TGTGCCAGCAGCTTAGTCAGGCCGAACACTGAAGCTTTCTTT
abundance: .; v_gene: TRBV5-1; d_gene: .; j_gene: TRBJ2-7; CDR3aa: CASGRQESSYEQYF; CDR3nt: TGCGCCAGCGGACGGCAGGAAAGCTCCTACGAGCAGTACTTC
abundance: .; v_gene: TRBV19; d_gene: .; j_gene: TRBJ2-7; CDR3aa: CASSMARDPAYEQYF; CDR3nt: TGTGCCAGTAGTATGGCCCGGGACCCTGCCTACGAGCAGTACTTC
abundance: .; v_gene: TRBV5-1; d_gene: .; j_gene: TRBJ1-5; CDR3aa: CASSLAEDQPQHF; CDR3nt: TGCGCCAGCAGCTTGGCAGAAGATCAGCCCCAGCATTTT
abundance: .; v_gene: TRBV28; d_gene: .; j_gene: TRBJ2-2; CDR3aa: CASRPGTNTGELFF; CDR3nt: TGTGCCAGCAGACCGGGGACCAACACCGGGGAGCTGTTTTTT
abundance: .; v_gene: TRBV30; d_gene: TRBD2; j_gene: TRBJ2-5; CDR3aa: CAWSKGLAGEETQYF; CDR3nt: TGTGCCTGGTCAAAGGGACTAGCGGGAGAAGAGACCCAGTACTTC
abundance: .; v_gene: TRBV7-9; d_gene: .; j_gene: TRBJ1-4; CDR3aa: CASSFPSTTNEKLFF; CDR3nt: TGTGCCAGCAGCTTTCCCAGCACAACTAATGAAAAACTGTTTTTT
abundance: .; v_gene: TRBV7-2; d_gene: .; j_gene: TRBJ2-1; CDR3aa: CASSHTGNEQFF; CDR3nt: TGTGCCAGCAGCCATACAGGCAATGAGCAGTTCTTC
abundance: once; v_gene: TRBV4-1; d_gene: .; j_gene: TRBJ1-2; CDR3aa: CASSQVLSAPGGYTF; CDR3nt: TGCGCCAGCAGCCAGGTGCTTTCCGCCCCTGGTGGCTACACCTTC
abundance: .; v_gene: TRBV18; d_gene: .; j_gene: TRBJ1-4; CDR3aa: CASSPNMNRLNEKLFF; CDR3nt: TGTGCCAGCTCACCAAACATGAACAGGCTGAATGAAAAACTGTTTTTT
abundance: .; v_gene: TRBV6-5; d_gene: .; j_gene: TRBJ2-2; CDR3aa: CASSSEAFLAAGELFF; CDR3nt: TGTGCCAGCAGTTCCGAAGCCTTCTTAGCGGCCGGGGAGCTGTTTTTT
abundance: .; v_gene: TRBV18; d_gene: .; j_gene: TRBJ1-1; CDR3aa: CASFNQGANTEAFF; CDR3nt: TGTGCCAGCTTCAACCAAGGGGCTAACACTGAAGCTTTCTTT